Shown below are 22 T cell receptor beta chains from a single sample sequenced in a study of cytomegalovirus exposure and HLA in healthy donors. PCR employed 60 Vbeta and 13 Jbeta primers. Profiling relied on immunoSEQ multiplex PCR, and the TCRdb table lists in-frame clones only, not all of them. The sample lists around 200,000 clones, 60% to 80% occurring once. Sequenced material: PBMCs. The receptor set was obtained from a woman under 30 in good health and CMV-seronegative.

The CDR3 is CASSFYPRVTDTEAFF. The CDR3 DNA follows: TGTGCCAGCAGCTTTTACCCTCGGGTGACCGACACTGAAGCTTTCTTT. V usage is TRBV5-6 and J usage is TRBJ1-1; no clear D gene. The CDR3 totals 16 residues. Trimming shortened V by 2 bases and J by 3 bases, and 17 bases separated the two germline ends. Germline V gene sequence: CDR1 SGHDT, CDR2 YYEEEE.

The CDR3 DNA reads TGCGCCAGCAGCCAGACTAGCGGGAGCAATGAGCAGTTCTTC. This gives the protein CASSQTSGSNEQFF. The V and J genes are TRBV4-1 and TRBJ2-1; 12 nucleotides line up with TRBD2. Germline CDR1 is MGHRA and CDR2 is YSYEKL. With V trimmed by 3 bases and J by 6 bases, 0 bases remained unmatched. CDR3 size: 14 residues.

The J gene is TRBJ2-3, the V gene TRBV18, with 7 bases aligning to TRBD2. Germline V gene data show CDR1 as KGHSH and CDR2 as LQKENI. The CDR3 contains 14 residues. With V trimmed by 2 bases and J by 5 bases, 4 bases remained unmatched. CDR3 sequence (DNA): TGTGCCAGCTCACCAGCGGGGGTTGGAGATACGCAGTATTTT. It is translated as CASSPAGVGDTQYF.

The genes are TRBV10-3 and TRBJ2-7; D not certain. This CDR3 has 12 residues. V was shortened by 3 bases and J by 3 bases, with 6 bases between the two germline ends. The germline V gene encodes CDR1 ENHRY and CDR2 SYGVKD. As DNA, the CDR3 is TGTGCCATCAGTGACAGTTACTACGAGCAGTACTTC. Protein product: CAISDSYYEQYF.

This CDR3 is CASSGRDNEETQYF. The DNA of the CDR3 is TGTGCCAGCAGTGGCCGGGACAACGAAGAGACCCAGTACTTC. The chain combines TRBV2 with TRBJ2-5, with D tentatively TRBD1 (6 bases). The CDR3 consists of 14 residues. Trimming shortened V by 4 bases and J by 3 bases, and 12 bases separated the two germline ends. The germline gives CDR1 SNHLY, CDR2 FYNNEI. The whole variable domain, remainder taken from reference TRBV2 and TRBJ2-5, is EPEVTQTPSHQVTQMGQEVILRCVPISNHLYFYWYRQILGQKVEFLVSFYNNEISEKSEIFDDQFSVERPDGSNFTLKIRSTKLEDSAMYFCASSGRDNEETQYFGPGTRLLVL.

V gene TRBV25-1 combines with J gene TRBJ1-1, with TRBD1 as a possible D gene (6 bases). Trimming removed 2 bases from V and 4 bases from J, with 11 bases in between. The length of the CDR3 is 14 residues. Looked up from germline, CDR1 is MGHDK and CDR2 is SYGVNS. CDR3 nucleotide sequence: TGTGCCAGCAGTGAAGTTGGGACACGCACTGAAGCTTTCTTT. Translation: CASSEVGTRTEAFF.

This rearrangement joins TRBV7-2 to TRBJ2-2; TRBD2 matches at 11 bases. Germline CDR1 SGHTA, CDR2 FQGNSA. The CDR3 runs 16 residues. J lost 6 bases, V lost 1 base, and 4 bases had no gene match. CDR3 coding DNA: TGTGCCAGCAGCTTAGTGGGACTAGCGGTTGCCGGGGAGCTGTTTTTT. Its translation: CASSLVGLAVAGELFF.

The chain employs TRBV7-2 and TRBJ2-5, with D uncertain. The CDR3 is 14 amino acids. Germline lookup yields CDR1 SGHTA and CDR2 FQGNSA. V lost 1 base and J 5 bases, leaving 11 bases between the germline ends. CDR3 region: CASSLVWPSETQYF. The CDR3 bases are TGTGCCAGCAGCTTAGTCTGGCCTTCGGAGACCCAGTACTTC. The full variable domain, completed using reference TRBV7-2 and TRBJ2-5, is GAGVSQSPSNKVTEKGKDVELRCDPISGHTALYWYRQSLGQGLEFLIYFQGNSAPDKSGLPSDRFSAERTGGSVSTLTIQRTQQEDSAVYLCASSLVWPSETQYFGPGTRLLVL.

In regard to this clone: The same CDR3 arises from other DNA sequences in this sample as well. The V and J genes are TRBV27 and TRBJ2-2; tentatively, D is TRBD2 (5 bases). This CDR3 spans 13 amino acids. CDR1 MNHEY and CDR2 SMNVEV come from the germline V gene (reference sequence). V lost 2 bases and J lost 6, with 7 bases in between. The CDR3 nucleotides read TGTGCCAGCAGTTTACGGGGTTCCGGGGAGCTGTTTTTT. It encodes CASSLRGSGELFF.

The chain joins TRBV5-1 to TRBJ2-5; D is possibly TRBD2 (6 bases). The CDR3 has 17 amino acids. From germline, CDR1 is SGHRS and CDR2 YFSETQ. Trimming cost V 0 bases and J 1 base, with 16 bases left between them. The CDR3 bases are TGCGCCAGCAGCTTGGCCCTTAACGGGGGAATCCAAGAGACCCAGTACTTC. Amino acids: CASSLALNGGIQETQYF.

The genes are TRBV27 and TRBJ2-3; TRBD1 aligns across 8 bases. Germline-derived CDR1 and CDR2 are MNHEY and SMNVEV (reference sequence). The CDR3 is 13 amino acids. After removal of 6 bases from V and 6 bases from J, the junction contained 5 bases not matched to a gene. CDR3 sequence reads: CASSADRGDTQYF. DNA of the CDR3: TGTGCCAGCAGCGCAGACAGGGGCGATACGCAGTATTTT.

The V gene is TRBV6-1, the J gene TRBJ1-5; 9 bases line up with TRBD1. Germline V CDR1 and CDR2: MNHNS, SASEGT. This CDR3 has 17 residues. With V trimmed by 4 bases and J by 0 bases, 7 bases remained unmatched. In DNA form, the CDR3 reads TGTGCCAGCAGTGTTTCGGGACAGGGAAATAGCAATCAGCCCCAGCATTTT. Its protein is CASSVSGQGNSNQPQHF.

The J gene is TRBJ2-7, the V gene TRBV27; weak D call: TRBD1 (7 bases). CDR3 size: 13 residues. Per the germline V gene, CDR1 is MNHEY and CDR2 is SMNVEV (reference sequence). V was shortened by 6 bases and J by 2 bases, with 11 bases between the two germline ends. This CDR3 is CASSLRGAYEQYF. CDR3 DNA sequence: TGTGCCAGCAGCCTCAGGGGGGCCTACGAGCAGTACTTC.

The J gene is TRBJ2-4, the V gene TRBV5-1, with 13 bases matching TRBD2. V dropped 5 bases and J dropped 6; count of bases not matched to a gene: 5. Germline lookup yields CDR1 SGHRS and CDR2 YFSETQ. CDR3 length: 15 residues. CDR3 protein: CASRQGLAGLNIQYF. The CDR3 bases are TGCGCCAGCAGACAGGGACTAGCGGGACTAAACATTCAGTACTTC.

The CDR3 DNA is TGCGCCAGCAGCCAATCCGGACTAGCGGGGGGGTTGTACAATGAGCAGTTCTTC. Amino acid sequence: CASSQSGLAGGLYNEQFF. The genes are TRBV4-1 and TRBJ2-1, with TRBD2 identical over 15 bases. The junction had 6 bases not matched to a gene; V was cut back by 2 bases and J by 4 bases. The length of the CDR3 is 18 residues. Germline assignment: CDR1 MGHRA and CDR2 YSYEKL.

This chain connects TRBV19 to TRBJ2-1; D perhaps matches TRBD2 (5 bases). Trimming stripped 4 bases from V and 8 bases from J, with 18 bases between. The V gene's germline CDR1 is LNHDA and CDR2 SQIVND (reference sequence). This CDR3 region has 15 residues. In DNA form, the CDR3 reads TGTGCCAGTAGTACCGCCGTGGGTGGGAGATATGAGCAGTTCTTC. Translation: CASSTAVGGRYEQFF.

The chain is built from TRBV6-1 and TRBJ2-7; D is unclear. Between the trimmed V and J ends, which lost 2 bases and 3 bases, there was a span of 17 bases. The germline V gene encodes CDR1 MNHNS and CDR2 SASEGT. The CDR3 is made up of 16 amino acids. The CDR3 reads CASSEYQASGSYEQYF. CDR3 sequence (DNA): TGTGCCAGCAGTGAATATCAGGCATCTGGCAGCTACGAGCAGTACTTC.

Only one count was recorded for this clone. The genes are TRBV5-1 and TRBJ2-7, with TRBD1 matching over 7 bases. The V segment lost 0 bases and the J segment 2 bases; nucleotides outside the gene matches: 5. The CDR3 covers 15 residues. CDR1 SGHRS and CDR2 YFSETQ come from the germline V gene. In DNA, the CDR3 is TGCGCCAGCAGCTTGGCCAGTGACAGGGCCTACGAGCAGTACTTC. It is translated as CASSLASDRAYEQYF.

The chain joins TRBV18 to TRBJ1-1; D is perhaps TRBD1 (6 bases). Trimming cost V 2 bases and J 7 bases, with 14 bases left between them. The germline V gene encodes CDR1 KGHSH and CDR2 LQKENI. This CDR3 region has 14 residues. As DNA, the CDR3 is TGTGCCAGCTCACCAGATCCGGGGGGCGGTGAAGCTTTCTTT. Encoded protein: CASSPDPGGGEAFF.

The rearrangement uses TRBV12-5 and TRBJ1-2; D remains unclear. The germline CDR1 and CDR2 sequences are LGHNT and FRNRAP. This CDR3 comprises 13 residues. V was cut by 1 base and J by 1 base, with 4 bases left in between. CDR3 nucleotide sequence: TGTGCTAGTGGTTTGGACGGTAACTATGGCTACACCTTC. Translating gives CASGLDGNYGYTF.

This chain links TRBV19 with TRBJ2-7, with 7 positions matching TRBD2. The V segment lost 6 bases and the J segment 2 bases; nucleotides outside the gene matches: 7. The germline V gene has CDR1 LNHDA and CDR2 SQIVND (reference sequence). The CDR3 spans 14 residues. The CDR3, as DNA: TGTGCCAGTAGGACTACCGGACTAGCCTACGAGCAGTACTTC. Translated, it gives CASRTTGLAYEQYF.

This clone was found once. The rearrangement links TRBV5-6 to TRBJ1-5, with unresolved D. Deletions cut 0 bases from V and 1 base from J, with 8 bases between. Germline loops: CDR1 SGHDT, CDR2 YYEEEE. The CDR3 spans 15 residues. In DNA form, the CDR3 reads TGTGCCAGCAGCTTGGGACCGGGGAGCAATCAGCCCCAGCATTTT. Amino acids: CASSLGPGSNQPQHF.